A single sample gave rise to the 3 T cell receptor beta chains below, sequenced in a study of blood T cell repertoires in COVID-19 (dated by TCRdb to about 2020). The method behind the library was the immunoSEQ multiplex PCR assay. What TCRdb holds here is the immuneACCESS table cut down to in-frame rearrangements. Part of the clones is not present; checked against another copy, under half of the missing clones reflect an unresolved V gene, and the others are unexplained. Within this sample are around 190,000 clones, with about four fifths of them counted one time only. The leading ten clones occupy less than 3.5% of the sample. The sequenced material came from PBMCs or T cells enriched from blood (not recorded which). These receptors originate from a woman in her 30s who had been exposed to COVID-19.

The chain uses TRBV12-2 and TRBJ1-1; the table assigns TRBD1, which was not confirmed against the DNA. TRBV12-2 is an annotated pseudogene. This CDR3 has 14 residues. CDR3 nucleotide sequence: TGTGCAAGTCGCTTAGACAGGGCGAACACTGAAGCTTTCTTT. It translates to CASRLDRANTEAFF.

The rearrangement joins TRBV9 to TRBJ2-2, with TRBD2 matching 10 bases. Germline CDR1 SGDLS, CDR2 YYNGEE. With 2 bases clipped from V and 2 bases from J, the junction kept 3 bases outside the gene matches. This CDR3 comprises 16 residues. The CDR3 DNA reads TGTGCCAGCAGCGTCAGCGGGGGGGCCAACACCGGGGAGCTGTTTTTT. Amino acids: CASSVSGGANTGELFF.

This clone was seen at least ten times. V and J are TRBV7-9 and TRBJ1-5; D is perhaps TRBD1 (5 bases). Trimming removed 0 bases at V and 7 bases at J, with 13 bases between. The CDR3 totals 15 residues. Germline V CDR1 and CDR2: SEHNR, FQNEAQ (reference sequence). For the CDR3, the DNA is TGTGCCAGCAGCTTAGCGCGGGGGGGGGAACAGCCCCAGCATTTT. This encodes CASSLARGGEQPQHF.